Below are 11 T cell receptor beta chains sequenced from a single sample in a study of Ad26.COV2.S vaccination and SARS-CoV-2 variants. Clones were sequenced by immunoSEQ multiplex PCR, and TCRdb holds only the in-frame ones, with some missing. This table holds approximately 460,000 clones, 80% to 90% found once. This sample's treatment: some 19 received Ad26.COV2.S at low or high dose, single or two shots; about 5 received placebo; per-sample allocation not given. It was on day 63 after the first vaccine or placebo injection that samples were taken. Sequencing used peripheral blood, obtained in a trial of Ad26.COV2.S vaccine versus placebo. The receptors shown here come from a person aged 18-60 years who received the Ad26.COV2.S COVID-19 vaccine or a placebo.

This clone occurred once. J is TRBJ2-3 and V is TRBV3-1 (or the pseudogene TRBV3-2); D is uncertain. Germline V gene sequence: CDR1 LGHDT, CDR2 YNNKEL (reference sequence). The CDR3 extends over 15 amino acids. V gave up 3 bases and J gave up 2 bases, with 12 bases separating them. CDR3 loop: CASSQVFSSTDTQYF. CDR3 in DNA: TGTGCCAGCAGCCAGGTTTTTAGTTCCACAGATACGCAGTATTTT.

V gene TRBV6-2 or TRBV6-3 combines with J gene TRBJ1-2; D ambiguous. The germline V gene has CDR1 MNHEY and CDR2 SVGEGT. The length of the CDR3 is 14 residues. V gave up 2 bases and J gave up 4 bases, with 11 bases separating them. The CDR3 reads CASSYLGMGYGYTF. The CDR3 DNA sequence: TGTGCCAGCAGTTACCTAGGGATGGGCTATGGCTACACCTTC.

This clone was picked up one time. The chain links TRBV9 to TRBJ1-2; 9 bases agree with TRBD1. This CDR3 comprises 12 residues. Trimming removed 3 bases from V and 12 bases from J; junction bases left unmatched: 6. Looked up from germline, CDR1 is SGDLS and CDR2 is YYNGEE. The CDR3 DNA reads as TGTGCCAGCAGCGCTGACAGGGGGGCCCACACCTTC. Translation: CASSADRGAHTF.

In this sample, this clone turned up once. The V gene is TRBV2, the J gene TRBJ2-1; D unclear. V was clipped by 0 bases and J by 9 bases, with 15 bases between them. This CDR3 has 15 residues. Germline V gene lookup returns CDR1 SNHLY and CDR2 FYNNEI. CDR3 coding DNA: TGTGCCAGCAGTGAAGCGGCCCGCCTAAAGGGTGAGCAGTTCTTC. Protein: CASSEAARLKGEQFF.

The rearrangement joins TRBV27 to TRBJ2-7; perhaps TRBD1 as D (6 bases). The germline V and J ends were trimmed by 5 bases and 4 bases, with 12 bases remaining between them. In germline, CDR1 is MNHEY, CDR2 SMNVEV (reference sequence). CDR3 length: 13 amino acids. CDR3 in DNA: TGTGCCAGCAGTCGAACACAGGGTTACGAGCAGTACTTC. It specifies CASSRTQGYEQYF.

The rearrangement uses TRBV4-1 and TRBJ1-1; 7 bases line up with TRBD1. The V gene end was trimmed by 1 base and the J gene end by 6 bases; junction bases not matched to a gene: 11. This CDR3 contains 16 residues. Germline CDR1 MGHRA, CDR2 YSYEKL. The CDR3 DNA follows: TGCGCCAGCAGCCAAGGGACCCAGGGGGGTTACGCTGAAGCTTTCTTT. Amino acid sequence: CASSQGTQGGYAEAFF.

The chain links TRBV5-5 to TRBJ1-1; D remains ambiguous. The germline V gene has CDR1 SGHKS and CDR2 YYEKEE (reference sequence). Trimming stripped 1 base from V and 1 base from J, with 8 bases between. The CDR3 length is 14 residues. CDR3: CASSLSRQNTEAFF. CDR3 DNA sequence: TGTGCCAGCAGCTTGAGCAGGCAGAACACTGAAGCTTTCTTT.

The chain couples TRBV12-3 or TRBV12-4 to TRBJ1-5; 7 bases match TRBD1. The length of the CDR3 is 12 residues. Germline trimming cut 1 base from V and 9 bases from J; bases unmatched to any gene: 0. This CDR3 reads CASSLGDRPQHF. CDR3 DNA: TGTGCCAGCAGTTTAGGGGACAGGCCCCAGCATTTT.

The V gene is TRBV11-2, the J gene TRBJ2-2; 9 bases align to TRBD1. The CDR3 contains 16 residues. Germline lookup yields CDR1 SGHAT and CDR2 FQNNGV. V was clipped by 3 bases and J by 5 bases; unmatched bases: 7. CDR3 amino acids: CASSFSGTGRTGELFF. Here the CDR3 DNA reads TGTGCCAGCAGCTTCTCCGGGACAGGGAGGACCGGGGAGCTGTTTTTT.

V and J are TRBV7-9 and TRBJ2-3; D possibly corresponds to TRBD2 (6 bases). The CDR3 contains 18 residues. Trimming removed 1 base from V and 0 bases from J, with 17 bases in between. The germline V gene has CDR1 SEHNR and CDR2 FQNEAQ (reference sequence). As DNA, the CDR3 is TGTGCCAGCAGCTTAGGTTCCGGGGGAACCCCTAGCACAGATACGCAGTATTTT. Encoded protein: CASSLGSGGTPSTDTQYF.

The chain employs TRBV19 and TRBJ1-3, with a weak D call TRBD1 (5 bases). This CDR3 is built from 17 residues. V lost 0 bases to trimming and J lost 0 bases, with 12 bases between them. Germline CDR1 reads LNHDA; CDR2 reads SQIVND (reference sequence). CDR3 sequence reads: CASSIESGTASGNTIYF. In DNA, the CDR3 is TGTGCCAGTAGTATAGAGTCCGGGACGGCCTCTGGAAACACCATATATTTT.